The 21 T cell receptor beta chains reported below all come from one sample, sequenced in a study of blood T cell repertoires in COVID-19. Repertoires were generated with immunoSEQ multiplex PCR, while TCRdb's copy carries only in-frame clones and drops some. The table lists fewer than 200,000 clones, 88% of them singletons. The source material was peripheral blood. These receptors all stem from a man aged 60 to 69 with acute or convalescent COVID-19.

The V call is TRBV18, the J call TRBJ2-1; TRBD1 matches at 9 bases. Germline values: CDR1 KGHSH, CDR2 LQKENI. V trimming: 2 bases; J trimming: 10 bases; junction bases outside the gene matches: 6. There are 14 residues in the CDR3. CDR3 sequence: CASSPYRGRGEQFF. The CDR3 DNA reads TGTGCCAGCTCACCATACAGGGGGCGCGGGGAGCAGTTCTTC. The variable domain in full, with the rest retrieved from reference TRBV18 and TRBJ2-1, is NAGVMQNPRHLVRRRGQEARLRCSPMKGHSHVYWYRQLPEEGLKFMVYLQKENIIDESGMPKERFSAEFPKEGPSILRIQQVVRGDSAAYFCASSPYRGRGEQFFGPGTRLTVL.

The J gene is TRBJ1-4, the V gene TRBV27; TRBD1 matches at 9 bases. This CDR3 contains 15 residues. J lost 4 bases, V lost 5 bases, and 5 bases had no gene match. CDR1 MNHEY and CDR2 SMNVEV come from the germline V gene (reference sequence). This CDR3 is CASSPGTGFNEKLFF. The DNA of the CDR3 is TGTGCCAGCAGTCCGGGGACAGGGTTTAATGAAAAACTGTTTTTT.

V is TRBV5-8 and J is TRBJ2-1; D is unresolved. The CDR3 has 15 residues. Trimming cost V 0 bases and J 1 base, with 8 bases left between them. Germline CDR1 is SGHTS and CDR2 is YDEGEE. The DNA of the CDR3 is TGTGCCAGCAGCTTGGGGGCAGCATCCTACAATGAGCAGTTCTTC. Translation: CASSLGAASYNEQFF.

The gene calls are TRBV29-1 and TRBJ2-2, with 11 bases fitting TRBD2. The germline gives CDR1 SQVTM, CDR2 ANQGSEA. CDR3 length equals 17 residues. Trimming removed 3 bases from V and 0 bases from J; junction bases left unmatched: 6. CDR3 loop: CSVETWTSGSNTGELFF. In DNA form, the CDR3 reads TGCAGCGTTGAGACGTGGACTAGCGGGTCGAACACCGGGGAGCTGTTTTTT.

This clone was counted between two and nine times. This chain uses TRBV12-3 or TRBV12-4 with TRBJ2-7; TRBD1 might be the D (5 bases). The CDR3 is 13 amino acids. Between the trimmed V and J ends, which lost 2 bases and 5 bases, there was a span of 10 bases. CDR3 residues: CASSLRQGHEQYF. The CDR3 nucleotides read TGTGCCAGCAGTTTAAGGCAGGGCCACGAGCAGTACTTC.

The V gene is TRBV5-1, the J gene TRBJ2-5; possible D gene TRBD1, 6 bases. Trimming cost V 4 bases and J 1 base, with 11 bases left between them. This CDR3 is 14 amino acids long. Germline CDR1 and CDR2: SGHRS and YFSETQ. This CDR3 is CASSEGGTQETQYF. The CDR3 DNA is TGCGCCAGCAGCGAAGGGGGTACCCAAGAGACCCAGTACTTC.

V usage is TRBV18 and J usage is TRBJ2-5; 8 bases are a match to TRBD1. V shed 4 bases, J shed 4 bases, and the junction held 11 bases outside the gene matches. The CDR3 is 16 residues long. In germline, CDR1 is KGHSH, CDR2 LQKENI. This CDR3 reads CASSLMQRQGRETQYF. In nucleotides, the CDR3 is TGTGCCAGCTCACTCATGCAGCGACAGGGGAGAGAGACCCAGTACTTC.

This chain's CDR3 is CAISESARAFF. CDR3 nucleotides: TGTGCCATCAGTGAGTCCGCCAGGGCTTTCTTT. This chain connects TRBV10-3 to TRBJ1-1; no reliable D call. The CDR3 loop spans 11 amino acids. The ends were cut back, 0 bases at V and 11 bases at J, with 7 bases in the middle. Germline V gene sequence: CDR1 ENHRY, CDR2 SYGVKD.

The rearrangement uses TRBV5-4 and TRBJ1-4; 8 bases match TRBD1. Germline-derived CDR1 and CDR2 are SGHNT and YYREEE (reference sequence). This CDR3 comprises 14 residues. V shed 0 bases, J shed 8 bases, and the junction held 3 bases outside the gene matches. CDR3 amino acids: CASSLGTGIEKLFF. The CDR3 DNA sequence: TGTGCCAGCAGCTTGGGGACAGGGATAGAAAAACTGTTTTTT.

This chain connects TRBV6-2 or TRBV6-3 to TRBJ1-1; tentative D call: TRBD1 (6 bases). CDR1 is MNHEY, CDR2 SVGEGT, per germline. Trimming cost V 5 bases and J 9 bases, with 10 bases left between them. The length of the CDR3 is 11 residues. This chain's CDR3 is CASSPDRQAFF. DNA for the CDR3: TGTGCCAGCAGTCCAGACAGGCAAGCTTTCTTT.

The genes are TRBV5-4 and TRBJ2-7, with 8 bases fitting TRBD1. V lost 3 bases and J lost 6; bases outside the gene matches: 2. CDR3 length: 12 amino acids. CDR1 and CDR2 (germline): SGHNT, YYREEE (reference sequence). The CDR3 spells CASSSTGGEQYF. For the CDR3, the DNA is TGTGCCAGCAGCTCCACAGGGGGCGAGCAGTACTTC.

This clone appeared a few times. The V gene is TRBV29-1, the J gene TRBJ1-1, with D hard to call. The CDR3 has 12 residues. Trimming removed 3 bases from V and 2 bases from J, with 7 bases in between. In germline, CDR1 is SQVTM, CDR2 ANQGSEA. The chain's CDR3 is CSVDPKNTEAFF. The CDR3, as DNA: TGCAGCGTTGACCCCAAAAACACTGAAGCTTTCTTT.

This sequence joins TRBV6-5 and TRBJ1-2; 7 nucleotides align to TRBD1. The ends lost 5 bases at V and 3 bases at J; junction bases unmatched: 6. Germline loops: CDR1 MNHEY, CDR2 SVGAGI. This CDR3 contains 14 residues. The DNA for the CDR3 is TGTGCCAGCAGTCGACAGGGATCCGACTATGGCTACACCTTC. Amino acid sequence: CASSRQGSDYGYTF.

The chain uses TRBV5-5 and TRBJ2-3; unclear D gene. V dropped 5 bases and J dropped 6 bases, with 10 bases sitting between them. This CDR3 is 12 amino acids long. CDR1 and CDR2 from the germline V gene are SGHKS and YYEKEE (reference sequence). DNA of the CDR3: TGTGCCAGCAGGCTGTCCGCGGATACGCAGTATTTT. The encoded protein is CASRLSADTQYF.

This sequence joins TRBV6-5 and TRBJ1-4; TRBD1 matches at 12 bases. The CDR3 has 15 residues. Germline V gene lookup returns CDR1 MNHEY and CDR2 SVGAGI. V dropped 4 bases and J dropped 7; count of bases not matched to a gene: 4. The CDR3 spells CASSSPGQGAEKLFF. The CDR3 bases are TGTGCCAGCAGTTCGCCGGGACAGGGGGCTGAAAAACTGTTTTTT.

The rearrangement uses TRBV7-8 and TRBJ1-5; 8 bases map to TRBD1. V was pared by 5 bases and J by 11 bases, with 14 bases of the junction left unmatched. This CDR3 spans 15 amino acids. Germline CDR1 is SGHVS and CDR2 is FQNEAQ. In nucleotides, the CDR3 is TGTGCCAGCAGCACCGGACAGGGCCTAGCAACGGCCCAGCATTTT. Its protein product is CASSTGQGLATAQHF.

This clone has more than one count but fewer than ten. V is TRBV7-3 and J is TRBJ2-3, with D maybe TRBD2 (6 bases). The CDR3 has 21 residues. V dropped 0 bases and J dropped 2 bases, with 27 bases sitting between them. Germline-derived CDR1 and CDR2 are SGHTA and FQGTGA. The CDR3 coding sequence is TGTGCCAGCAGCTTAACGGTTATCGGGGGAGGAGGGCCCTTGATCACAGATACGCAGTATTTT. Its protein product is CASSLTVIGGGGPLITDTQYF.

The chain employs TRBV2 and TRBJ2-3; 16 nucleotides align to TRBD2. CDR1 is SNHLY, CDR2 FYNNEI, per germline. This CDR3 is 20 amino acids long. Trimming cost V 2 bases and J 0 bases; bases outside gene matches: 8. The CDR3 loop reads CASSEWGLAGGPVSTDTQYF. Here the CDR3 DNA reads TGTGCCAGCAGTGAATGGGGACTAGCGGGAGGGCCGGTAAGCACAGATACGCAGTATTTT. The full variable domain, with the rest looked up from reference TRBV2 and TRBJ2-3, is EPEVTQTPSHQVTQMGQEVILRCVPISNHLYFYWYRQILGQKVEFLVSFYNNEISEKSEIFDDQFSVERPDGSNFTLKIRSTKLEDSAMYFCASSEWGLAGGPVSTDTQYFGPGTRLTVL.

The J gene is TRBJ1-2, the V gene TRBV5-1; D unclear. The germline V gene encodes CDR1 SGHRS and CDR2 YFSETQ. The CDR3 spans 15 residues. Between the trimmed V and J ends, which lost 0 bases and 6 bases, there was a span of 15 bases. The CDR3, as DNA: TGCGCCAGCAGCTTGGAAGCGGGCTGGCAGGATGGCTACACCTTC. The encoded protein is CASSLEAGWQDGYTF.

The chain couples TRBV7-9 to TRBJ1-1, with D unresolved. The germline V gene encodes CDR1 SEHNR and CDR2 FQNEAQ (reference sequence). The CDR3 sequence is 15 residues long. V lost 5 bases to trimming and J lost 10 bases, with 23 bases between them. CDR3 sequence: CASSPKGLLPSGAFF. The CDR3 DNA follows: TGTGCCAGCAGCCCTAAAGGCCTCCTTCCGAGCGGAGCTTTCTTT.

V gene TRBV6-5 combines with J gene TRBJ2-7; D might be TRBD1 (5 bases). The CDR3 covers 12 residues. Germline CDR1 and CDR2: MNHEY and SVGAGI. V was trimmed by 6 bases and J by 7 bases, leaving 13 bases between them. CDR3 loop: CASSSDTNEQYV. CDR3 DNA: TGTGCCAGCAGCTCGGACACTAATGAGCAGTACGTC.